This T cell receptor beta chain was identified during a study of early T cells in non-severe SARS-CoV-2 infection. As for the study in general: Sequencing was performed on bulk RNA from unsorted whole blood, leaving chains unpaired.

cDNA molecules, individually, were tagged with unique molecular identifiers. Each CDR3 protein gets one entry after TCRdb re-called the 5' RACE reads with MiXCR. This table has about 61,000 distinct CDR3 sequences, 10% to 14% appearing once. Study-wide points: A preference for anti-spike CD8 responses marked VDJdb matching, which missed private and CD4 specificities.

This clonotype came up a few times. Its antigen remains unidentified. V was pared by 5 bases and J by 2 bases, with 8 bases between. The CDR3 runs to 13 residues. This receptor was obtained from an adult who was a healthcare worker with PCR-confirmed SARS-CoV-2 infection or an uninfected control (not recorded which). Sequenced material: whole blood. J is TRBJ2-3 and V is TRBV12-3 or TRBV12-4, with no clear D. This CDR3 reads CASSTQITDTQYF. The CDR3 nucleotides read TGTGCCAGCAGTACACAAATCACAGATACGCAGTATTTT.